This entry lists 29 T cell receptor beta chains sequenced from one sample in a study of cytomegalovirus exposure and HLA in healthy donors. The PCR contained 60 Vbeta and 13 Jbeta primers. Some clones are missing from TCRdb's copy, which holds only in-frame ones; the method was immunoSEQ multiplex PCR. Of roughly 160,000 clones detected, more than 70% appear once; the ten largest clones hold around 1.5%. The sample consisted of PBMCs. The origin of the receptors is a man aged 55 to 70 in good health and CMV-seronegative.

J is TRBJ2-3 and V is TRBV28, with 9 bases identical to TRBD1. Germline-derived CDR1 and CDR2 are MDHEN and SYDVKM. V shed 5 bases and J 0 bases; nucleotides not matched to a gene: 6. The CDR3 runs 16 residues. The CDR3 reads CASSGGQGGSTDTQYF. The CDR3 DNA reads as TGTGCCAGCAGTGGGGGACAGGGAGGGAGCACAGATACGCAGTATTTT.

The chain employs TRBV19 and TRBJ2-7; 7 bases are a match to TRBD2. Germline values: CDR1 LNHDA, CDR2 SQIVND (reference sequence). The CDR3 is made up of 13 amino acids. V lost 9 bases, J lost 3 bases, and 8 bases stayed unmatched. The CDR3 loop reads CASSLRGSYEQYF. The CDR3 region has the DNA TGTGCCAGCTCCCTTCGCGGGAGCTACGAGCAGTACTTC.

A note on this clone: A read error is likely, as this CDR3 ends without the conserved phenylalanine or tryptophan. V and J are TRBV19 and TRBJ1-1, with D hard to call. Between the trimmed V and J ends, which lost 7 bases and 1 base, there was a span of 10 bases. This CDR3 is 13 amino acids long. Germline-derived CDR1 and CDR2 are LNHDA and SQIVND (reference sequence). CDR3 region: CASTLGRNTEAFC. The CDR3 DNA reads as TGTGCCAGTACCCTAGGGAGGAACACTGAAGCTTTCTGT.

This chain links TRBV10-3 with TRBJ2-2; 8 bases line up with TRBD1. V was pared by 4 bases and J by 5 bases, with 9 bases of the junction left unmatched. Germline V gene lookup returns CDR1 ENHRY and CDR2 SYGVKD. There are 16 residues in the CDR3. The CDR3 nucleotides are TGTGCCATCAGTGGCATGACAGGGGACAAGACCGGGGAGCTGTTTTTT. Translating it yields CAISGMTGDKTGELFF.

The chain has TRBV28 and TRBJ2-2; the match to TRBD1 covers 8 bases. Unmatched junction bases numbered 11, after V lost 7 bases and J lost 4 bases. Germline CDR1 MDHEN, CDR2 SYDVKM. The CDR3 spans 16 residues. The DNA for the CDR3 is TGTGCCAGCACTATGCCAGGGGGCGTTCGCACCGGGGAGCTGTTTTTT. Translation: CASTMPGGVRTGELFF.

This clone was seen a handful of times. V and J are TRBV30 and TRBJ2-5; 7 bases are a match to TRBD1. V gave up 2 bases and J gave up 2 bases; unmatched junction bases: 8. Germline CDR1 is GTSNPN and CDR2 is SVGIG (reference sequence). This CDR3 contains 15 residues. This CDR3 reads CAWSRSGGRQETQYF. In DNA, the CDR3 is TGTGCCTGGAGTCGTTCAGGGGGACGGCAAGAGACCCAGTACTTC.

To note about this clone: One end of the junction fails to match germline, which may point to a read error. This sequence joins TRBV7-9 and TRBJ1-1; 7 nucleotides align to TRBD1. The CDR3 loop spans 11 amino acids. Germline V gene sequence: CDR1 SEHNR, CDR2 FQNEAQ (reference sequence). CDR3 nucleotide sequence: TGTGCCAGCAGCTCTACATTACAGGGGCTCTTT. Protein sequence: CASSSTLQGLF.

CDR3 DNA sequence: TGTGCCAGCAGTACCTACAGGGGGCTGGGGTATGGCTACACCTTC. The encoded protein is CASSTYRGLGYGYTF. This chain uses TRBV28 with TRBJ1-2; 9 nucleotides line up with TRBD1. This CDR3 has 15 residues. Germline CDR1 MDHEN, CDR2 SYDVKM. V lost 5 bases and J lost 5; bases outside the gene matches: 9.

About this clone: A junction end diverges from the germline sequence, so it may reflect a read error. The rearrangement joins TRBV7-9 to TRBJ1-5, with TRBD1 as a possible D gene (5 bases). Germline V gene lookup returns CDR1 SEHNR and CDR2 FQNEAQ (reference sequence). The CDR3 is made up of 18 amino acids. CDR3 coding DNA: TGTTCCAGCAGCTTAGGGACCACACGTTGGGGGGGGGATCAGCCCCAGCATTTT. It yields the protein CSSSLGTTRWGGDQPQHF.

The sample holds one count of this clone. The rearrangement links TRBV7-9 to TRBJ1-4; 7 nucleotides match TRBD1. V lost 8 bases to trimming and J lost 4 bases; unmatched junction nucleotides: 10. Germline values: CDR1 SEHNR, CDR2 FQNEAQ (reference sequence). The CDR3 is 15 residues long. The CDR3 reads CASRGGDSINEKLFF. DNA of the CDR3: TGTGCCAGCCGAGGGGGCGATTCGATTAATGAAAAACTGTTTTTT. Full variable domain (missing parts from reference TRBV7-9 and TRBJ1-4): DTGVSQNPRHKITKRGQNVTFRCDPISEHNRLYWYRQTLGQGPEFLTYFQNEAQLEKSRLLSDRFSAERPKGSFSTLEIQRTEQGDSAMYLCASRGGDSINEKLFFGSGTQLSVL.

This clone was seen a few times. This rearrangement joins TRBV28 to TRBJ2-1; D unresolved. Deletions cut 2 bases from V and 4 bases from J, with 6 bases between. Germline assignment: CDR1 MDHEN and CDR2 SYDVKM. The CDR3 sequence is 13 residues long. DNA for the CDR3: TGTGCCAGCAGTTTAGGCGGATACAATGAGCAGTTCTTC. It is translated as CASSLGGYNEQFF. Looking up the rest from reference TRBV28 and TRBJ2-1 gives the full variable domain: DVKVTQSSRYLVKRTGEKVFLECVQDMDHENMFWYRQDPGLGLRLIYFSYDVKMKEKGDIPEGYSVSREKKERFSLILESASTNQTSMYLCASSLGGYNEQFFGPGTRLTVL.

The genes are TRBV7-2 and TRBJ1-2; unclear D gene. CDR1 is SGHTA, CDR2 FQGNSA, per germline. V lost 4 bases to trimming and J lost 8 bases, with 17 bases between them. The CDR3 extends over 14 amino acids. For the CDR3, the DNA is TGTGCCAGCAGCTCGACAAATCCTGCCTTAGGCTACACCTTC. It translates to CASSSTNPALGYTF.

V usage is TRBV7-2 and J usage is TRBJ2-7; a possible D gene is TRBD1 (6 bases). The CDR3 totals 15 residues. The germline gives CDR1 SGHTA, CDR2 FQGNSA. V was clipped by 1 base and J by 0 bases, with 10 bases between them. For the CDR3, the DNA is TGTGCCAGCAGCTTAGTGGGGGCCAGCTCCTACGAGCAGTACTTC. As protein: CASSLVGASSYEQYF.

A remark on this clone: The sample carries other DNA sequences with the same CDR3. The V gene is TRBV7-2, the J gene TRBJ1-2, with TRBD1 matching 9 bases. This CDR3 is 15 amino acids long. J gave up 5 bases and V 8 bases, and 12 bases lay outside the gene matches. In germline, CDR1 is SGHTA, CDR2 FQGNSA. CDR3 protein: CASGPGGTGYYGYTF. The CDR3 bases are TGTGCCAGCGGCCCCGGGGGGACAGGGTATTATGGCTACACCTTC. Full variable domain (remainder filled in from reference TRBV7-2 and TRBJ1-2): GAGVSQSPSNKVTEKGKDVELRCDPISGHTALYWYRQSLGQGLEFLIYFQGNSAPDKSGLPSDRFSAERTGGSVSTLTIQRTQQEDSAVYLCASGPGGTGYYGYTFGSGTRLTVV.

This clone has just one count. This chain connects TRBV6-5 to TRBJ2-6, with D unclear. The CDR3 covers 11 residues. V shed 6 bases and J shed 10 bases, with 7 bases lying between them. Germline V gives CDR1 MNHEY, CDR2 SVGAGI. Written as DNA, the CDR3 is TGTGCCAGCAGCTCAGGAAACGTCCTGACTTTC. Amino acid sequence: CASSSGNVLTF.

The chain links TRBV30 to TRBJ2-4, with D perhaps TRBD1 (6 bases). The CDR3 length is 16 residues. Germline V gives CDR1 GTSNPN, CDR2 SVGIG (reference sequence). The germline V and J ends were trimmed by 2 bases and 4 bases, with 18 bases remaining between them. This chain's CDR3 is CAWSRWSRTGKNIQYF. The CDR3 DNA follows: TGTGCCTGGAGTCGGTGGTCCCGAACAGGGAAAAACATTCAGTACTTC.

This clone was detected a few times. This sample also contains other DNA sequences that code for the same CDR3. The V and J genes are TRBV5-8 and TRBJ2-5, with 10 positions matching TRBD2. Germline CDR1 is SGHTS and CDR2 is YDEGEE. The CDR3 runs to 14 residues. J gave up 5 bases and V 2 bases, and 3 bases lay outside the gene matches. CDR3 coding DNA: TGTGCCAGCAGCTTAGCGGGGGGGCGTGAGACCCAGTACTTC. It codes for CASSLAGGRETQYF.

This chain joins TRBV18 and TRBJ1-5; TRBD1 aligns across 9 bases. This CDR3 comprises 16 residues. The V gene's germline CDR1 is KGHSH and CDR2 LQKENI. The ends lost 3 bases at V and 1 base at J; junction bases unmatched: 4. Written as DNA, the CDR3 is TGTGCCAGCTCACCTCGGACAGGGGAGAGCAATCAGCCCCAGCATTTT. Translation: CASSPRTGESNQPQHF.

The chain combines TRBV5-1 with TRBJ1-4, with D possibly TRBD1 on 5 matching bases. In germline, CDR1 is SGHRS, CDR2 YFSETQ. This CDR3 is built from 15 residues. V gave up 2 bases and J gave up 3 bases, with 11 bases separating them. The DNA for the CDR3 is TGCGCCAGCAGCTTCGGACATTTTCCTAATGAAAAACTGTTTTTT. Translating gives CASSFGHFPNEKLFF.

The table lists this clone with a few counts. The chain uses TRBV27 and TRBJ1-2; D is unresolved. V was trimmed by 4 bases and J by 1 base, leaving 10 bases between them. This CDR3 is built from 14 residues. From germline, CDR1 is MNHEY and CDR2 SMNVEV (reference sequence). CDR3 DNA sequence: TGTGCCAGCAGTTCTCTCAGTAATAACTATGGCTACACCTTC. Amino acid sequence: CASSSLSNNYGYTF.

The rearrangement links TRBV10-3 to TRBJ2-2, with 14 bases fitting TRBD2. The CDR3 contains 18 residues. With V trimmed by 9 bases and J by 0 bases, 9 bases remained unmatched. Germline lookup yields CDR1 ENHRY and CDR2 SYGVKD. The CDR3 here is CAIHSSTSGRANTGELFF. The CDR3 nucleotides read TGTGCCATTCACTCATCGACTAGCGGGAGGGCGAACACCGGGGAGCTGTTTTTT.

Regarding this clone: An end of the junction differs from the germline gene, which may be a read error. V usage is TRBV6-1 and J usage is TRBJ2-3; 7 nucleotides match TRBD2. The CDR3 loop spans 11 amino acids. CDR1 is MNHNS and CDR2 is SASEGT in the germline V gene. In DNA form, the CDR3 reads TGTGCCAGCAGTGAATACTTGGGGGGGGGTTTT. Translation: CASSEYLGGGF.

This clone was recorded once. The V gene is TRBV28, the J gene TRBJ2-1; 12 positions match TRBD2. Trimming cost V 1 base and J 4 bases; bases outside gene matches: 8. The CDR3 spans 18 residues. CDR1 and CDR2 from the germline V gene are MDHEN and SYDVKM. The CDR3 region is CASSLSSGGGSFYNEQFF. The CDR3 bases are TGTGCCAGCAGTTTATCTAGCGGGGGGGGATCCTTTTACAATGAGCAGTTCTTC.

The chain links TRBV4-1 to TRBJ2-1; 11 positions agree with TRBD2. V trimming: 1 base; J trimming: 0 bases; junction bases outside the gene matches: 8. Germline V gene lookup returns CDR1 MGHRA and CDR2 YSYEKL. The CDR3 sequence is 19 residues long. The CDR3 DNA reads as TGCGCCAGCAGCCAAGTGGCTAGCGGGGGGACGAGCTCCTACAATGAGCAGTTCTTC. Its translation is CASSQVASGGTSSYNEQFF.

The chain joins TRBV2 to TRBJ1-5; D unclear. CDR1 is SNHLY and CDR2 is FYNNEI in the germline V gene. V was pared by 7 bases and J by 0 bases, with 13 bases between. CDR3 length equals 15 residues. As DNA, the CDR3 is TGTGCCAGCATAGAGAGCCCTTATAGCAATCAGCCCCAGCATTTT. This gives the protein CASIESPYSNQPQHF.

This clone was counted a few times. The V call is TRBV28, the J call TRBJ2-2; 11 bases are a match to TRBD2. The CDR3 sequence is 16 residues long. Trimming removed 5 bases from V and 3 bases from J; junction bases left unmatched: 5. The germline V gene encodes CDR1 MDHEN and CDR2 SYDVKM. The CDR3 is CASSEVAGGYTGELFF. The CDR3 nucleotides are TGTGCCAGCAGTGAAGTAGCGGGAGGGTACACCGGGGAGCTGTTTTTT.

The CDR3 here is CAGHQREIKCEQYF. Here the CDR3 DNA reads TGTGCCGGCCACCAGCGGGAGATCAAATGCGAGCAGTACTTC. The V call is TRBV21-1, the J call TRBJ2-7; TRBD2 is the table's D call and was not checked against the DNA. TRBV21-1 corresponds to a pseudogene. There are 14 residues in the CDR3.

This chain joins TRBV15 and TRBJ1-4; D is undetermined. The CDR3 sequence is 15 residues long. V was cut by 1 base and J by 5 bases, with 11 bases left in between. The germline gives CDR1 LNHNV, CDR2 YYDKDF (reference sequence). CDR3 residues: CATSRGFGDNEKLFF. CDR3 DNA: TGTGCCACCAGCAGAGGTTTCGGAGACAATGAAAAACTGTTTTTT.

The chain combines TRBV9 with TRBJ2-1, with D possibly TRBD2 on 7 matching bases. The V gene's germline CDR1 is SGDLS and CDR2 YYNGEE. This CDR3 comprises 14 residues. The germline V and J ends were trimmed by 3 bases and 6 bases, with 13 bases remaining between them. The CDR3 region is CASSARGAGNEQFF. The CDR3 DNA follows: TGTGCCAGCAGCGCCCGGGGGGCAGGCAATGAGCAGTTCTTC.